This T cell receptor beta chain was sequenced during a study of CD8 T cells in ankylosing spondylitis. Overall study findings and caveats: It appeared that ankylosing spondylitis blood was characterized by a TCR beta motif of several highly homologous variants. Enrichment of disease-linked clones was reportedly significant in matched ankylosing spondylitis synovial fluid.

V was cut by 1 base and J by 1 base, with 14 bases left in between. Germline V gene sequence: CDR1 DFQATT, CDR2 SNEGSKA (reference sequence). The CDR3 is made up of 15 amino acids. TCRdb reprocessed the 5' RACE reads via MiXCR and lists one record per CDR3 protein. The data hold approximately 200,000 distinct CDR3 sequences, with 9.5% to 15% observed a single time. Details on this clonotype: Its antigen is currently unknown.

Sequences were obtained from blood, either unsorted or a sorted T cell fraction (not recorded which). The sequence came from a male donor with ankylosing spondylitis or in good health (not recorded which). The chain carries TRBV20-1 and TRBJ2-7, with D uncertain. The CDR3, as DNA: TGCAGTGCTAGAGCGGACGGGCCCCTGTCCTACGAGCAGTACTTC. Translated, it gives CSARADGPLSYEQYF.